These T cell receptor beta chains were read from a single sample in a study of identical twins. TCRdb processed the 5' RACE reads anew with MiXCR; each CDR3 protein has one entry. The table includes 500,000 to 550,000 distinct CDR3 sequences, roughly a fifth detected once. These same records also appear under a second study, on T cells expressing NK-cell markers.

The sequenced sample consisted of CD4+ T cells sorted from blood. Receptors were obtained from a woman younger than 30 in good health. The CDR3 runs from the conserved cysteine through the conserved F or W. D genes are given only for firm matches. Rows may omit the clone size; those that give it use once, few, many or a size class.

J: TRBJ2-7; D: NA; V: TRBV29-1; size: NA; CDR3: CSVEEWGNEQYF; DNA: TGCAGCGTTGAAGAATGGGGGAACGAGCAGTACTTC
J: TRBJ2-7; D: TRBD2; V: TRBV11-2; size: few; CDR3: CASSRGLAEVYEQYF; DNA: TGTGCCAGCAGCCGGGGACTAGCAGAAGTCTACGAGCAGTACTTC
J: TRBJ2-3; D: NA; V: TRBV12-5; size: few; CDR3: CASREWTDTQYF; DNA: TGTGCTAGTCGGGAGTGGACAGATACGCAGTATTTT
J: TRBJ2-7; D: NA; V: TRBV20-1; size: NA; CDR3: CSAIGGLSDDEQYF; DNA: TGCAGTGCTATAGGTGGGCTTAGCGACGACGAGCAGTACTTC
J: TRBJ2-5; D: TRBD2; V: TRBV6-7; size: NA; CDR3: CASTISKAGGRETQYF; DNA: TGTGCCAGCACCATATCGAAAGCGGGAGGTCGTGAGACCCAGTACTTC
J: TRBJ1-4; D: NA; V: TRBV12-3/TRBV12-4; size: few; CDR3: CASSLALGQSELFF; DNA: TGTGCCAGCAGTTTAGCGCTTGGGCAGTCGGAACTGTTTTTT
J: TRBJ2-1; D: TRBD2; V: TRBV20-1; size: few; CDR3: CSATGGSPLDEQFF; DNA: TGCAGTGCCACCGGGGGGTCCCCCCTCGATGAGCAGTTCTTC
J: TRBJ2-1; D: NA; V: TRBV5-1; size: NA; CDR3: CASSLGPINNYNEQFF; DNA: TGCGCCAGCAGCTTGGGACCAATTAACAACTACAATGAGCAGTTCTTC
J: TRBJ2-1; D: NA; V: TRBV7-2; size: NA; CDR3: CASSFRTSHNEQFF; DNA: TGTGCCAGCAGTTTTAGGACCTCGCACAATGAGCAGTTCTTC
J: TRBJ1-1; D: NA; V: TRBV11-2; size: few; CDR3: CASSFPNPPALLNTEAFF; DNA: TGTGCCAGCAGCTTTCCGAATCCACCGGCGTTGTTAAACACTGAAGCTTTCTTT
J: TRBJ2-3; D: TRBD1; V: TRBV25-1; size: NA; CDR3: CASSVVGVGGRGPDTQYF; DNA: TGTGCCAGCAGTGTAGTGGGCGTAGGGGGCAGGGGCCCAGATACGCAGTATTTT
J: TRBJ1-5; D: NA; V: TRBV7-2; size: few; CDR3: CASSLNGILDQPQHF; DNA: TGTGCCAGCAGCTTAAACGGGATATTGGATCAGCCCCAGCATTTT
J: TRBJ2-1; D: TRBD2; V: TRBV6-2/TRBV6-3; size: NA; CDR3: CASRKPGLEINEQFF; DNA: TGTGCCAGCAGAAAACCGGGACTAGAGATCAATGAGCAGTTCTTC
J: TRBJ2-7; D: NA; V: TRBV5-5; size: NA; CDR3: CASEATAYEQYF; DNA: TGTGCCAGCGAGGCTACAGCCTACGAGCAGTACTTC
J: TRBJ2-7; D: TRBD1; V: TRBV20-1; size: few; CDR3: CSASPGTGVFEQYF; DNA: TGCAGTGCTAGCCCGGGGACAGGGGTTTTCGAGCAGTACTTC
J: TRBJ1-1; D: NA; V: TRBV6-1; size: few; CDR3: CASSTGINTEAFF; DNA: TGTGCCAGCAGTACCGGGATCAACACTGAAGCTTTCTTT
J: TRBJ1-3; D: NA; V: TRBV12-3/TRBV12-4; size: few; CDR3: CASTITRDGNTIYF; DNA: TGTGCCAGCACAATTACAAGGGACGGAAACACCATATATTTT
J: TRBJ2-3; D: TRBD2; V: TRBV20-1; size: few; CDR3: CSALNGGTSGGTDTQYF; DNA: TGCAGTGCCCTAAATGGAGGGACTAGCGGGGGTACAGATACGCAGTATTTT
J: TRBJ2-5; D: NA; V: TRBV5-1; size: NA; CDR3: CASSLGTTEETQYF; DNA: TGCGCCAGCAGCTTGGGTACGACAGAAGAGACCCAGTACTTC
J: TRBJ1-2; D: NA; V: TRBV7-8; size: few; CDR3: CASSLNREDHGYTF; DNA: TGTGCCAGCAGCTTGAACAGGGAAGATCATGGCTACACCTTC
J: TRBJ1-1; D: NA; V: TRBV6-5; size: NA; CDR3: CASSYAGRNTEAFF; DNA: TGTGCCAGCAGTTACGCCGGACGGAACACTGAAGCTTTCTTT
J: TRBJ1-1; D: NA; V: TRBV3-1; size: NA; CDR3: CASSQDPGGGAEAFF; DNA: TGTGCCAGCAGCCAAGATCCTGGCGGCGGGGCTGAAGCTTTCTTT
J: TRBJ1-2; D: NA; V: TRBV2; size: NA; CDR3: CASTPGGSSGYTF; DNA: TGTGCCAGCACCCCGGGAGGGTCGAGTGGCTACACCTTC
J: TRBJ2-6; D: NA; V: TRBV7-2; size: few; CDR3: CASSSGNSGANVLTF; DNA: TGTGCCAGCAGCTCGGGGAACTCTGGGGCCAACGTCCTGACTTTC
J: TRBJ2-7; D: NA; V: TRBV6-1; size: NA; CDR3: CASRRATTSYEQYF; DNA: TGTGCCAGCAGACGGGCCACCACGTCCTACGAGCAGTACTTC
J: TRBJ1-1; D: NA; V: TRBV12-3/TRBV12-4; size: few; CDR3: CASSLFEGNTEAFF; DNA: TGTGCCAGCAGTTTGTTCGAGGGGAACACTGAAGCTTTCTTT
J: TRBJ2-3; D: TRBD2; V: TRBV18; size: few; CDR3: CASSGGSGRPDTQYF; DNA: TGTGCCAGCTCAGGCGGTAGCGGGAGACCAGATACGCAGTATTTT
J: TRBJ2-5; D: NA; V: TRBV5-1; size: NA; CDR3: CASSLASAGRETQYF; DNA: TGCGCCAGCAGCTTGGCTTCCGCGGGGAGAGAGACCCAGTACTTC
J: TRBJ1-1; D: NA; V: TRBV2; size: once; CDR3: CASSPMGQGEAFF; DNA: TGTGCCAGCAGCCCGATGGGGCAGGGTGAAGCTTTCTTT
J: TRBJ2-3; D: NA; V: TRBV5-5; size: NA; CDR3: CASSGGLLTDTQYF; DNA: TGTGCCAGCAGCGGGGGACTCCTCACAGATACGCAGTATTTT